The next 4 T cell receptor beta chains were all read from a single sample in a study of patients and donors after allogeneic stem cell transplantation. TCRdb re-derived calls from the RT-PCR reads in MiXCR, one entry per CDR3 protein. The sample contains over 400,000 distinct CDR3 sequences, roughly 17% of which appear only once. Sequenced material: blood, either unsorted or a sorted T cell fraction (not recorded which). The receptor set was obtained from a human donor who was either an allogeneic HSCT recipient or a stem cell or donor lymphocyte infusion donor (not recorded which). It is not recorded whose cells these are; they may come from a transplant donor.

There are many counts of this clonotype. The CDR3 region is CAISEAGGRHEQYF. In DNA form, the CDR3 reads TGTGCCATCAGTGAGGCGGGGGGGAGGCACGAGCAGTACTTC. The rearrangement uses TRBV10-3 and TRBJ2-7; 9 positions match TRBD2. CDR1 is ENHRY, CDR2 SYGVKD, per germline. The CDR3 consists of 14 residues. With V trimmed by 2 bases and J by 5 bases, 4 bases remained unmatched.

This clonotype has just a few counts. This chain links TRBV5-1 with TRBJ1-1; 8 nucleotides match TRBD1. The V gene's germline CDR1 is SGHRS and CDR2 YFSETQ. V gave up 4 bases and J gave up 0 bases; unmatched junction bases: 2. The CDR3 loop spans 14 amino acids. CDR3 nucleotides: TGCGCCAGCAGCCAGGGACAGGTGAACACTGAAGCTTTCTTT. This encodes CASSQGQVNTEAFF.

The chain is built from TRBV6-5 and TRBJ2-5; TRBD2 might be the D (7 bases). V was clipped by 4 bases and J by 5 bases, with 17 bases between them. This CDR3 spans 15 amino acids. Germline CDR1 is MNHEY and CDR2 is SVGAGI. The DNA for the CDR3 is TGTGCCAGCAGTTCCACCGCGGGGAGGGGGGAGACCCAGTACTTC. This translates into CASSSTAGRGETQYF.

As regards this clonotype: A read error is possible here, since a much larger clone lies one base away. The V call is TRBV29-1, the J call TRBJ1-1; D is ambiguous. Trimming shortened V by 4 bases and J by 0 bases, and 9 bases separated the two germline ends. Germline V lookup: CDR1 SQVTM, CDR2 ANQGSEA. This CDR3 contains 13 residues. DNA of the CDR3: TGCAGCGTTGCCAGTAAGTTGAACACTGAAGCTTTCTTT. Translation gives CSVASKLNTEAFF.